This is a list of T cell receptor beta chains from one sample in a study of T-cell reconstitution after alpha-beta-depleted transplantation in children. MiXCR, run by TCRdb on the PCR reads, gives a single entry per CDR3 protein. The sample records fewer than 350,000 distinct CDR3 sequences, 11% being singletons. The material sequenced was peripheral blood, taken 180 days after TCRalphabeta/CD19-depleted stem cell transplant. All receptors come from a male patient aged 2-15 years who had a stem cell transplant for chronic granulomatous disease, so the T cells may come from the graft donor. The CDR3 runs from the conserved cysteine through the conserved F or W. The order of the fields is clone size, J gene, D gene, V gene, CDR3 protein, CDR3 DNA. D genes are given only for firm matches. The size field reads how often the clone was seen (once, few, many) or a class if it is expanded.

>many|TRBJ1-6|TRBD1|TRBV20-1
CSATLPDRVNSPLHF
TGCAGTGCGACTCTGCCGGACAGGGTTAATTCACCCCTCCACTTT
>many|TRBJ2-1|-|TRBV7-9
CASSLGNGEQFF
TGTGCCAGCAGCTTGGGAAATGGTGAGCAGTTCTTC
>many|TRBJ2-7|-|TRBV25-1
CASSRGGRYEQYF
TGTGCCAGCAGCAGGGGCGGTAGGTACGAGCAGTACTTC
>many|TRBJ1-1|-|TRBV6-1
CASRANDGSREAFF
TGTGCCAGCAGGGCGAATGACGGGAGTCGTGAAGCTTTCTTT
>many|TRBJ2-1|-|TRBV7-9
CASSLAGPRGNEQFF
TGTGCCAGCAGCTTAGCGGGACCCCGGGGAAATGAGCAGTTCTTC
>few|TRBJ1-2|TRBD1|TRBV27
CASSFGLTGVRLPSKTGRNYGYTF
TGTGCCAGCAGTTTTGGTCTGACAGGGGTTCGCCTCCCCAGTAAAACCGGACGGAACTATGGCTACACCTTC
>many|TRBJ1-5|TRBD1|TRBV5-1
CASSVDRVGNQPQHF
TGCGCCAGCAGCGTAGACAGGGTGGGCAATCAGCCCCAGCATTTT
>many|TRBJ2-1|TRBD2|TRBV27
CASSLTSGRAYNEQFF
TGTGCCAGCAGTTTAACTAGCGGGAGGGCCTACAATGAGCAGTTCTTC
>many|TRBJ1-1|-|TRBV6-1
CASSEAGADSEAFF
TGTGCCAGCAGTGAAGCCGGCGCCGATAGCGAAGCTTTCTTT
>many|TRBJ2-1|TRBD2|TRBV5-1
CASSWSSGSPSYNEQFF
TGCGCCAGCAGTTGGTCTAGCGGGAGCCCGTCCTACAATGAGCAGTTCTTC
>many|TRBJ2-3|-|TRBV11-3
CASSLRGPSTWSVTDTQYF
TGTGCCAGCAGCTTAAGGGGACCGAGTACCTGGTCCGTCACAGATACGCAGTATTTT
>few|TRBJ2-7|-|TRBV27
CASSFHGTGSYEQYF
TGTGCCAGCAGTTTCCATGGAACAGGCTCCTACGAGCAGTACTTC